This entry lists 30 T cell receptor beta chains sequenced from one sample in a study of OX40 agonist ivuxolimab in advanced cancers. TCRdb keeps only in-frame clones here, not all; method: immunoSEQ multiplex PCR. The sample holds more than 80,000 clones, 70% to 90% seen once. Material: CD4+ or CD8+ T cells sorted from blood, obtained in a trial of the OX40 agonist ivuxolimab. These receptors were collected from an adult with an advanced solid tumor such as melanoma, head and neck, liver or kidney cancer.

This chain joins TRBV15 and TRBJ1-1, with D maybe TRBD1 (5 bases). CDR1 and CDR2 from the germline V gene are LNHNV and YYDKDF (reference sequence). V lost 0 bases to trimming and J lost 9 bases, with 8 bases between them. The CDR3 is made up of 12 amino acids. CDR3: CATSRDPGQAFF. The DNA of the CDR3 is TGTGCCACCAGCAGAGATCCGGGACAAGCTTTCTTT.

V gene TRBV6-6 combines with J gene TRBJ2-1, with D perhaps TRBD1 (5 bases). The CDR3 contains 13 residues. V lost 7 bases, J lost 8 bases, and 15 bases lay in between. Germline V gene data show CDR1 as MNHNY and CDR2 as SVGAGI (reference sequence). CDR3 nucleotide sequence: TGTGCCAGCAATCCCAACAGGAAAGATGAGCAGTTCTTC. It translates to CASNPNRKDEQFF.

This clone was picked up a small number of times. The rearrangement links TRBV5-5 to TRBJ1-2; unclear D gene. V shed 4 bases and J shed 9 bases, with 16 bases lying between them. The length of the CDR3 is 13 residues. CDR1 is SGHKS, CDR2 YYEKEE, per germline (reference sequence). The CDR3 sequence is CASSPTILYRYTF. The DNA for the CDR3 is TGTGCCAGCAGCCCCACAATTTTGTATCGCTACACCTTC.

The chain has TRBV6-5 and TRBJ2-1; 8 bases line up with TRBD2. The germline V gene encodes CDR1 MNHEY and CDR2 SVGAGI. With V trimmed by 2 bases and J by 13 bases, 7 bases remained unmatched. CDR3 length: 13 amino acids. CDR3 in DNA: TGTGCCAGCAGTTACGAACCTAGCGGGCCTCAGTTCTTC. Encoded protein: CASSYEPSGPQFF.

The CDR3 nucleotides read TGTGCCAGCAGCTTAGTAGGGGCTGGCGCTGAAGCTTTCTTT. It encodes CASSLVGAGAEAFF. V gene TRBV7-9 combines with J gene TRBJ1-1, with D possibly matching TRBD1 (5 bases). CDR1 and CDR2 (germline): SEHNR, FQNEAQ (reference sequence). The CDR3 consists of 14 residues. V lost 1 base to trimming and J lost 6 bases, with 12 bases between them.

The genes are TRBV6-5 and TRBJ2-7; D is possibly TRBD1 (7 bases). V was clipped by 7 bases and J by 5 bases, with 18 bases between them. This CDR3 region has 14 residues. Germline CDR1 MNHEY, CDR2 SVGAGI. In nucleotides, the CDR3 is TGTGCCAGCACGGGGGCAGGGGGTAAGAACGAGCAGTACTTC. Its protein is CASTGAGGKNEQYF.

The CDR3 coding sequence is TGCGCCAGCAGCCAAGCGGGACAGGCATACGAGCAGTACTTC. It specifies CASSQAGQAYEQYF. This chain connects TRBV4-1 to TRBJ2-7; 8 bases align to TRBD1. Germline CDR1 is MGHRA and CDR2 is YSYEKL. The CDR3 is 14 residues long. The V and J ends lost 1 base and 4 bases, in that order; junction bases with no gene match: 3.

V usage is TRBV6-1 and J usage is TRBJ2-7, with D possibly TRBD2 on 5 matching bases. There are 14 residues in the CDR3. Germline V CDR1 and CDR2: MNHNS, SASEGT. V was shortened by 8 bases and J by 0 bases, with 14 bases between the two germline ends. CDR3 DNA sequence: TGTGCCAGCGGCCTGGATACTAGCTCCTACGAGCAGTACTTC. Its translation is CASGLDTSSYEQYF.

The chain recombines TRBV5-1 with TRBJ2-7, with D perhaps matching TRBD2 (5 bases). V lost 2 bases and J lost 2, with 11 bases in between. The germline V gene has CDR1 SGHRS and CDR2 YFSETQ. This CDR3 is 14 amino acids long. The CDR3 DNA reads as TGCGCCAGCAGCTTCGTGGGAGTCACCTACGAGCAGTACTTC. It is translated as CASSFVGVTYEQYF.

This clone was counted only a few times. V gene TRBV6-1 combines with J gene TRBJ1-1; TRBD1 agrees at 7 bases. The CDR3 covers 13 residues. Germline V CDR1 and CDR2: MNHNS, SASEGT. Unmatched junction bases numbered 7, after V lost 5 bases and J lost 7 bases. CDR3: CASSTGRGLEAFF. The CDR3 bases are TGTGCCAGCAGTACGGGGAGGGGGCTTGAAGCTTTCTTT.

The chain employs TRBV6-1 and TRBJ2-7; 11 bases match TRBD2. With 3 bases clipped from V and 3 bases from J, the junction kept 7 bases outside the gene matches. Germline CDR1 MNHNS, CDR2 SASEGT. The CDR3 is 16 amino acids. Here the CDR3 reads CASSEGGLAEDYEQYF. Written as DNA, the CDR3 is TGTGCCAGCAGTGAGGGGGGACTAGCGGAGGACTACGAGCAGTACTTC.

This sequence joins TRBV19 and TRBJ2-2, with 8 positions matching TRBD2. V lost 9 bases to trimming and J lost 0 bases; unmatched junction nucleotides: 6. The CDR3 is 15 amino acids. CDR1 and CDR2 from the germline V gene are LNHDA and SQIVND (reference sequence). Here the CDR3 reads CASLPAGANTGELFF. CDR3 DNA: TGTGCCAGCCTGCCAGCGGGAGCGAACACCGGGGAGCTGTTTTTT.

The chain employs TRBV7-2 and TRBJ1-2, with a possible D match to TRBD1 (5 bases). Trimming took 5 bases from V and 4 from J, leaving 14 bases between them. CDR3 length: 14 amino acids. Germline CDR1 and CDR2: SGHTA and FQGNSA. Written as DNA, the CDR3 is TGTGCCAGCAGCCCCGTACGACAGTCCTATGGCTACACCTTC. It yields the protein CASSPVRQSYGYTF.

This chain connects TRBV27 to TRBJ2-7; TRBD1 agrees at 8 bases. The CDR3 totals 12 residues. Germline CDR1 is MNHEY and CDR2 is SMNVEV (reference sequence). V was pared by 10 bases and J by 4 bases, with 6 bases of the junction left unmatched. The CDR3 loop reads CAIGDRRYEQYF. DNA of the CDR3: TGTGCCATCGGGGACAGGAGATACGAGCAGTACTTC.

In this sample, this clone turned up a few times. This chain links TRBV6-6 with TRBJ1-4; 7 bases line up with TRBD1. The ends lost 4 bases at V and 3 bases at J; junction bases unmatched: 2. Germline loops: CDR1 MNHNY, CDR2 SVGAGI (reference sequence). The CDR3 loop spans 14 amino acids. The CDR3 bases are TGTGCCAGCAGTTCCGGGACAGCTAATGAAAAACTGTTTTTT. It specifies CASSSGTANEKLFF.

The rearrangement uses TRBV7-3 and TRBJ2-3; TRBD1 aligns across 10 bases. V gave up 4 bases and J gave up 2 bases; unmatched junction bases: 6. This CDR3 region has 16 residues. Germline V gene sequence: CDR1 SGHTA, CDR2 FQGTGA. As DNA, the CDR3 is TGTGCCAGCAGCTCCGGGACAGGGGAGATCACAGATACGCAGTATTTT. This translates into CASSSGTGEITDTQYF.

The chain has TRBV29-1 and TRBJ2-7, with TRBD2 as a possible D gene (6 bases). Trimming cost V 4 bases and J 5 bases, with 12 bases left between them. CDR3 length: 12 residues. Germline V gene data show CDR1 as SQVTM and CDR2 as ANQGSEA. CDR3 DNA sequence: TGCAGCGTTGCTACTAGCTTAGACGAGCAGTACTTC. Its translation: CSVATSLDEQYF.

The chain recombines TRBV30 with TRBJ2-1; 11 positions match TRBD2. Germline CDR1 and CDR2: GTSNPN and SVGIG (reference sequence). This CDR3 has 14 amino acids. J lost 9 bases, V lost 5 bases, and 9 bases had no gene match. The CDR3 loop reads CAWDPGLAVSEQFF. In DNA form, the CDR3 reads TGTGCCTGGGACCCGGGACTAGCGGTTTCTGAGCAGTTCTTC. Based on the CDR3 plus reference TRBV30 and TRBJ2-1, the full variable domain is SQTIHQWPATLVQPVGSPLSLECTVEGTSNPNLYWYRQAAGRGLQLLFYSVGIGQISSEVPQNLSASRPQDRQFILSSKKLLLSDSGFYLCAWDPGLAVSEQFFGPGTRLTVL.

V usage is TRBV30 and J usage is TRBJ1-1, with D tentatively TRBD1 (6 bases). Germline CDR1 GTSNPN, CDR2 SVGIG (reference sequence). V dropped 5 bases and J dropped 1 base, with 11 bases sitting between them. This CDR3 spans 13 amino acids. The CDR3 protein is CAWGGQPNTEAFF. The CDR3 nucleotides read TGTGCCTGGGGTGGACAGCCGAACACTGAAGCTTTCTTT.

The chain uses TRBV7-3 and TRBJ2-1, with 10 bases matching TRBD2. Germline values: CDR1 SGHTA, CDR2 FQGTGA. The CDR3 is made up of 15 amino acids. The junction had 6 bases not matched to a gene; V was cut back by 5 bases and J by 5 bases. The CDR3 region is CASSPRLAGDNEQFF. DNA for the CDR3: TGTGCCAGCAGCCCCCGGCTAGCGGGAGACAATGAGCAGTTCTTC.

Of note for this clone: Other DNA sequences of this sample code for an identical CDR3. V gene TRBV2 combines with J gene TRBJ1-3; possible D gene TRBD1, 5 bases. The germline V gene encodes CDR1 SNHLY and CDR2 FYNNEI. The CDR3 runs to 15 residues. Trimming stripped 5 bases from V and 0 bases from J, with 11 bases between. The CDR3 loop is CASSLQVLSGNTIYF. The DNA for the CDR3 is TGTGCCAGCAGTTTACAGGTTCTCTCTGGAAACACCATATATTTT.

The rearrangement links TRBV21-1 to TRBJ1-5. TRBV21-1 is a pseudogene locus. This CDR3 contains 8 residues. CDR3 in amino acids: CSPGPQHF. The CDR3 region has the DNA TGTTCCCCTGGGCCCCAGCATTTT.

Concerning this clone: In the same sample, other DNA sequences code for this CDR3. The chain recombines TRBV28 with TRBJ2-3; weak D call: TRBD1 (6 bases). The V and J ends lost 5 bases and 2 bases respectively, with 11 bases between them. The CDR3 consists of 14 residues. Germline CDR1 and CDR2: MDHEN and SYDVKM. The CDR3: CASSPGTNTDTQYF. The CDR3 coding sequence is TGTGCCAGCAGTCCCGGGACAAACACAGATACGCAGTATTTT.

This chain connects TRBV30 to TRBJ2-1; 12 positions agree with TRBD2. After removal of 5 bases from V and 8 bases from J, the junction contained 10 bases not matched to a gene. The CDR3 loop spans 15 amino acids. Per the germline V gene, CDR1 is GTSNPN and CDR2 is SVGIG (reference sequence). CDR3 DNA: TGTGCCTGGGCGTTGGGGCTAGCGGGAGGGGATGAGCAGTTCTTC. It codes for CAWALGLAGGDEQFF.

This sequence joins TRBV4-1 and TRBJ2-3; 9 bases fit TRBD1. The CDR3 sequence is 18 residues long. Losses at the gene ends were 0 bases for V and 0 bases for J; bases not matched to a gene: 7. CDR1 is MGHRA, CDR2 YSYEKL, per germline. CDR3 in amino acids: CASSQDRPGQGSTDTQYF. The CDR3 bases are TGCGCCAGCAGCCAAGATCGTCCGGGACAGGGAAGCACAGATACGCAGTATTTT.

The CDR3 loop reads CASSARDRGSETQYF. CDR3 DNA sequence: TGTGCCAGCAGTGCCCGGGACAGGGGGTCGGAGACCCAGTACTTC. The chain carries TRBV6-1 and TRBJ2-5; 11 bases fit TRBD1. This CDR3 has 15 residues. Germline V lookup: CDR1 MNHNS, CDR2 SASEGT. V dropped 4 bases and J dropped 5; count of bases not matched to a gene: 6.

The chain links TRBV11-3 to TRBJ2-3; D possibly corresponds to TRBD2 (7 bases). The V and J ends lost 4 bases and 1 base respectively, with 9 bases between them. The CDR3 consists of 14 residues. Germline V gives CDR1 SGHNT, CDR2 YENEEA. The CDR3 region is CASSSGGRTDTQYF. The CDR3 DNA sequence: TGTGCCAGCAGCTCGGGGGGCCGCACAGATACGCAGTATTTT.

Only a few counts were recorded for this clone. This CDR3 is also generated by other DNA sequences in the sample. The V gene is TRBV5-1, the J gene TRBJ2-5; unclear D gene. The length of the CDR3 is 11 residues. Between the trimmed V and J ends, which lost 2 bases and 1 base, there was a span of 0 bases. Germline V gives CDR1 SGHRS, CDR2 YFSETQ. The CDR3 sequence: CASSFQETQYF. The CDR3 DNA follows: TGCGCCAGCAGCTTCCAAGAGACCCAGTACTTC.

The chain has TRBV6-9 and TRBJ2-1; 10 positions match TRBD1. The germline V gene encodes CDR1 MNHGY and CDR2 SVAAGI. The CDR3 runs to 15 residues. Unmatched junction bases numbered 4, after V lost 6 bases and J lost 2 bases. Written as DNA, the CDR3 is TGTGCCAGCAGCCGACAGGGGGCCGCCTACAATGAGCAGTTCTTC. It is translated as CASSRQGAAYNEQFF.

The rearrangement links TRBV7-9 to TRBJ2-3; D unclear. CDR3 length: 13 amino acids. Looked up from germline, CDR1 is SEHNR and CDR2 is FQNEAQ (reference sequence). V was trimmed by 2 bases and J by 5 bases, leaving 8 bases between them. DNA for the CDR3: TGTGCCAGCAGCTTAAGCGCCCAAGATACGCAGTATTTT. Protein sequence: CASSLSAQDTQYF.